The source of this T cell receptor (beta chain) is a study of regulatory T cells in long-lasting Graves disease. Study-level background: Antithyroid drugs had been taken by newly diagnosed Graves' patients for under 3 months.

This clonotype was observed at least ten times. Its target is not known. iRepertoire HTBI primers and Arm-PCR of CDR3 regions built TCR beta libraries. Methods used by the authors: Identification of gene segments yielded more than 60 TRBV and 14 to 15 TRBJ across samples. A single record per CDR3 protein comes from TCRdb applying MiXCR to the multiplex PCR reads. TCRdb's processing, not the authors' own work, is the source of the V and J calls. The sample has around 400,000 distinct CDR3 sequences, around 15% seen once; the top ten hold about a fifth. Study-wide findings and caveats: Because few samples were included, accuracy may have been lower. Rather than thyroid tissue, only peripheral blood underwent study.

The time point: newly diagnosed GD, antithyroid drugs for less than 3 months. TCR sequences were obtained from RNA taken from PBMCs. This CDR3 is 13 amino acids long. Germline lookup yields CDR1 MNHNS and CDR2 SASEGT. V was shortened by 2 bases and J by 5 bases, with 9 bases between the two germline ends. The sample consisted of peripheral blood mononuclear cells (PBMCs), taken at new diagnosis, from a patient treated with antithyroid drugs. The V call is TRBV6-1, the J call TRBJ1-2; D not certain. The source is a female donor with Graves disease. The CDR3 nucleotides are TGTGCCAGCAGTGAAAGGGAGGTGTATGGCTACACCTTC. It codes for CASSEREVYGYTF.